This record covers a single T cell receptor (beta chain). Antigen: not known. The data originate from a study of T cells after posttransplantation cyclophosphamide. General study points: Donor-recipient repertoire similarity was low at 1-2 months, rising over year one. TRB clonality was highly associated with recipient CMV seropositivity and reactivation. Tissue-infiltrating T cells from skin or gut overlapped little with blood T cells.

Treatment was busulfan-fludarabine conditioning, a marrow graft, and cyclophosphamide on days +3 and +4. In germline, CDR1 is KGHSH, CDR2 LQKENI. The length of the CDR3 is 15 residues. Trimming removed 2 bases from V and 4 bases from J; junction bases left unmatched: 6. The repertoire was sequenced with immunoSEQ multiplex PCR; TCRdb's copy has only in-frame clones and lacks some. The profile covers roughly 7,000 clones, none occurring a single time. This chain joins TRBV18 and TRBJ2-7; 9 positions agree with TRBD2. This clonotype was sampled from a female patient between 50 and 59 years old who received an allogeneic stem cell transplant from an unrelated donor, was CMV-positive, and had acute GVHD only. The T cells may partly be graft donor cells. Sequenced material: PBMCs, taken after allogeneic stem cell transplant with posttransplant cyclophosphamide. CDR3 region: CASSPAGGPRYEQYF. The DNA of the CDR3 is TGTGCCAGCTCACCAGCGGGAGGGCCAAGGTACGAGCAGTACTTC.